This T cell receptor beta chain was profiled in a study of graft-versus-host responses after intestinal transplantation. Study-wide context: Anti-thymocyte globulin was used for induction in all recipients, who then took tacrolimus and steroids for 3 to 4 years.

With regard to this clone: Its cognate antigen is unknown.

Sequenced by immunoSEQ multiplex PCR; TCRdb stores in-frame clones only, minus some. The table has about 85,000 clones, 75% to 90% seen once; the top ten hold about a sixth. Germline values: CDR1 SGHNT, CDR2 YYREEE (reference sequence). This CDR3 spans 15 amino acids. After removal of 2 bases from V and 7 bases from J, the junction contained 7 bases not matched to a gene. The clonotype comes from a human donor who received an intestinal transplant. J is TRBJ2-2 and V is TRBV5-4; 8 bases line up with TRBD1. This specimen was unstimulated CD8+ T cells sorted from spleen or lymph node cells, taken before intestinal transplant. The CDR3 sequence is CASSFGTGGVGELFF. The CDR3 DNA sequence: TGTGCCAGCAGCTTTGGGACAGGAGGTGTCGGGGAGCTGTTTTTT. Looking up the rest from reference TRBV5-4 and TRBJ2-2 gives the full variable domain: ETGVTQSPTHLIKTRGQQVTLRCSSQSGHNTVSWYQQALGQGPQFIFQYYREEENGRGNFPPRFSGLQFPNYSSELNVNALELDDSALYLCASSFGTGGVGELFFGEGSRLTVL.